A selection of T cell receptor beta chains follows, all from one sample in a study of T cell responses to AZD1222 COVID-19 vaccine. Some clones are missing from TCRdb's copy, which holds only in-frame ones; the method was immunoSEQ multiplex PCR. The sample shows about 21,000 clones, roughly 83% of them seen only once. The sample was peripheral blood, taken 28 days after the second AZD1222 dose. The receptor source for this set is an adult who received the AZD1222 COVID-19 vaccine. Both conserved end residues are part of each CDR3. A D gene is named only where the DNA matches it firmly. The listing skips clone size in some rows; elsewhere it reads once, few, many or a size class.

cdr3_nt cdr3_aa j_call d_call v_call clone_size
TGTGCCAGCAGTAGGGGCGGGAGAGAGAATGAGCAGTTCTTC CASSRGGRENEQFF TRBJ2-1 TRBD2 TRBV28 -
TGTGCCAGCAGCATCGGGATGGACAGGGGGCGCGGGCTCACCTTC CASSIGMDRGRGLTF TRBJ1-2 TRBD1 TRBV7-8 -
TGTGCCAGCAGTACAGGGTCCGGTAGAGAGACCCAGTACTTC CASSTGSGRETQYF TRBJ2-5 - TRBV11-3 -
TGTGCCAGCAGTGAAGCGGGGGGGGCCGGGGCAGATACGCAGTATTTT CASSEAGGAGADTQYF TRBJ2-3 - TRBV6-1 -
TGTGCCAGCTCACGGGACAGACAGGGTGGGCTCCTCTATGGCTACACCTTC CASSRDRQGGLLYGYTF TRBJ1-2 TRBD1 TRBV18 -
TGCGCCAGCGGAACTAGCGGAACCACCGGGGAGCTGTTTTTT CASGTSGTTGELFF TRBJ2-2 TRBD2 TRBV5-1 once
TGCGCCAGCAGCCAAGAGGCCAGCGGCCCTACGAAGCAGTACTTC CASSQEASGPTKQYF TRBJ2-7 - TRBV4-1 -
TGTGCCAGCAGCCCCTCGGTCCCGGGGGCCCCGCTTGGAAACACCATATATTTT CASSPSVPGAPLGNTIYF TRBJ1-3 - TRBV9 -
TGTGCCAGCAGCTTAGGGACATCTGGGTTGAGCAATCAGCCCCAGCATTTT CASSLGTSGLSNQPQHF TRBJ1-5 - TRBV7-2 -
TGCGCCAGCAGCTACGGGAGTTATGACTACGAGCAGTACTTC CASSYGSYDYEQYF TRBJ2-7 - TRBV5-1 medium-sized
TGTGCCAGCAGCGGGTGGAACTCCTACGAGCAGTACTTC CASSGWNSYEQYF TRBJ2-7 - TRBV14 -
TGTGCCAGCAGTTTAGCGGGAGGGGACCAAGAGACCCAGTACTTC CASSLAGGDQETQYF TRBJ2-5 TRBD2 TRBV28 -
TGTGCCAGCAGCCAGCGGGAGTACCACAATGAGCAGTTCTTC CASSQREYHNEQFF TRBJ2-1 TRBD2 TRBV7-8 -
TGTGCCAGCATGTTATCCGGGAACACTGAAGCTTTCTTT CASMLSGNTEAFF TRBJ1-1 - TRBV6-6 -
TGTGCCAGCAGCTTAGCAGCGGGAGTGGGCGAGCAGTACTTC CASSLAAGVGEQYF TRBJ2-7 TRBD2 TRBV7-9 -
TGTGCCAGCGGGATAGCGAACACTGAAGCTTTCTTT CASGIANTEAFF TRBJ1-1 - TRBV9 -
TGTGCCAGCAGCTTACGAAGGGGTCGGGATTCACCCCTCCACTTT CASSLRRGRDSPLHF TRBJ1-6 - TRBV7-9 -
TGTGCCTTGAGGGAGGGGGCGAGAGGGTATTTT CALREGARGYF TRBJ2-3 - TRBV30 -
TGTGCCAGTAGTATCCTCAACTATGGCTACACCTTC CASSILNYGYTF TRBJ1-2 - TRBV19 -
TGTGCCAGCAGTTCGTTTCTGGACACCTTCTCTGGAAACACCATATATTTT CASSSFLDTFSGNTIYF TRBJ1-3 - TRBV28 -
TGTGCCAGCAGCTTAGACACAGGCTTGAACACTGAAGCTTTCTTT CASSLDTGLNTEAFF TRBJ1-1 - TRBV7-9 -
TGTGCCAGCACCCAAGCTAGCGGGAGGCCGAGCTCCTACGAGCAGTACTTC CASTQASGRPSSYEQYF TRBJ2-7 TRBD2 TRBV7-2 -
TGCGCCAGCAGTGAATGGGGGAGCTCCTACAATGAGCAGTTCTTC CASSEWGSSYNEQFF TRBJ2-1 - TRBV10-1 -
TGTGCCAGCAGCGTTCAGGGGACTGAAGCTTTCTTT CASSVQGTEAFF TRBJ1-1 - TRBV9 -
TGTGCCTGGAGTGGAGGACTAGCGTCAAACACCGGGGAGCTGTTTTTT CAWSGGLASNTGELFF TRBJ2-2 TRBD2 TRBV30 once
TGTGCCAGCAGCTCGGACAGAGACTCTGGAAACACCATATATTTT CASSSDRDSGNTIYF TRBJ1-3 - TRBV6-2/TRBV6-3 -